These 25 T cell receptor beta chains share one sample of origin, sequenced in a study of shared T cell receptors in the human thymus. Profiling relied on immunoSEQ multiplex PCR, and the TCRdb table lists in-frame clones only, not all of them. The table lists about 660,000 clones, 70% to 90% of them singletons. The same data also went into a second study, on human thymus T cells.

The sequenced material came from thymocytes. Source of these receptors: a boy in the first two years of life with a congenital heart defect.

This chain joins TRBV11-3 and TRBJ2-2, with D perhaps TRBD1 (6 bases). Trimming pared 8 bases from V and 3 bases from J, leaving 19 bases between. Germline values: CDR1 SGHNT, CDR2 YENEEA. This CDR3 contains 16 residues. CDR3 nucleotides: TGTGCCAGCGGTGTTTCGGGACAATGGGACACCGGGGAGCTGTTTTTT. Amino acids: CASGVSGQWDTGELFF.

This clone is a singleton in its sample. The V gene is TRBV11-2, the J gene TRBJ1-2; TRBD1 might be the D (6 bases). Between the trimmed V and J ends, which lost 1 base and 8 bases, there was a span of 14 bases. From germline, CDR1 is SGHAT and CDR2 FQNNGV. The CDR3 runs 14 residues. The CDR3, as DNA: TGTGCCAGCAGCTTAGTCGGGCAGGGGTTGGGCTACACCTTC. Its translation is CASSLVGQGLGYTF.

The sample holds one count of this clone. This chain connects TRBV28 to TRBJ2-7, with D perhaps TRBD2 (6 bases). Trimming pared 2 bases from V and 2 bases from J, leaving 16 bases between. The CDR3 is 16 residues long. CDR1 MDHEN and CDR2 SYDVKM come from the germline V gene. CDR3 amino acids: CASSLRMGTLPYEQYF. CDR3 coding DNA: TGTGCCAGCAGTTTAAGGATGGGGACTTTACCCTACGAGCAGTACTTC.

V and J are TRBV28 and TRBJ1-3, with 7 bases identical to TRBD1. Germline CDR1 reads MDHEN; CDR2 reads SYDVKM. Trimming at V came to 3 bases and at J to 6 bases, leaving 11 bases not matched to a gene. This CDR3 comprises 16 residues. CDR3 residues: CASSFATDRAENTIYF. The CDR3 DNA reads as TGTGCCAGCAGTTTCGCTACTGACAGGGCGGAAAACACCATATATTTT.

V is TRBV1 and J is TRBJ2-3; TRBD2, as called in the table, went unchecked against the DNA. TRBV1 is a listed pseudogene. The length of the CDR3 is 16 residues. In DNA, the CDR3 is TGCACCAGCAGCCAAGATCGGGGGTACGTCCCAGATACGCAGTATTTT. Protein sequence: CTSSQDRGYVPDTQYF.

The rearrangement uses TRBV27 and TRBJ1-1; 7 bases map to TRBD1. The CDR3 contains 16 residues. Germline trimming cut 5 bases from V and 0 bases from J; bases unmatched to any gene: 9. Germline-derived CDR1 and CDR2 are MNHEY and SMNVEV (reference sequence). This chain's CDR3 is CASSPQTGTVNTEAFF. As DNA, the CDR3 is TGTGCCAGCAGTCCACAAACCGGGACAGTGAACACTGAAGCTTTCTTT.

The rearrangement uses TRBV29-1 and TRBJ1-2; no definite D call. V was trimmed by 5 bases and J by 4 bases, leaving 11 bases between them. The length of the CDR3 is 12 residues. Germline CDR1 reads SQVTM; CDR2 reads ANQGSEA. This chain's CDR3 is CSVQQLVYGYTF. Written as DNA, the CDR3 is TGCAGCGTTCAACAGTTGGTCTATGGCTACACCTTC.

Only a few counts were recorded for this clone. The V and J genes are TRBV5-1 and TRBJ1-5; a possible D gene is TRBD1 (5 bases). Germline V gives CDR1 SGHRS, CDR2 YFSETQ. The V end was cut by 4 bases, the J end by 0 bases, with 11 bases between. The CDR3 extends over 15 amino acids. The CDR3 reads CASSPGGYSNQPQHF. The CDR3 DNA follows: TGCGCCAGCAGCCCCGGGGGTTATAGCAATCAGCCCCAGCATTTT.

Concerning this clone: This sample includes further DNA sequences coding for the same CDR3. The V and J genes are TRBV28 and TRBJ2-7; 11 bases are shared with TRBD2. The CDR3 has 15 amino acids. The V gene's germline CDR1 is MDHEN and CDR2 SYDVKM. The trim removed 6 bases at V and 3 bases at J, leaving 7 bases unmatched. The CDR3 protein is CASSLGLAGGYEQYF. Written as DNA, the CDR3 is TGTGCCAGCAGCCTTGGACTAGCGGGTGGCTACGAGCAGTACTTC.

This chain connects TRBV6-5 to TRBJ2-7, with TRBD2 matching over 10 bases. Germline CDR1 is MNHEY and CDR2 is SVGAGI. The trim removed 4 bases at V and 6 bases at J, leaving 9 bases unmatched. This CDR3 has 15 residues. CDR3 nucleotides: TGTGCCAGCAGTTCCCGGGGAGCGGGAGGGGGCGAGCAGTACTTC. Protein product: CASSSRGAGGGEQYF.

This chain joins TRBV4-1 and TRBJ2-1, with D perhaps matching TRBD2 (6 bases). V shed 1 base and J shed 5 bases, with 12 bases lying between them. The CDR3 runs 15 residues. CDR1 is MGHRA and CDR2 is YSYEKL in the germline V gene. The CDR3: CASSQVDSGNNEQFF. The CDR3 nucleotides read TGCGCCAGCAGCCAAGTTGATAGCGGAAACAATGAGCAGTTCTTC.

In its sample, this clone was seen once. This chain links TRBV7-9 with TRBJ2-3; TRBD2 aligns across 15 bases. The germline V gene has CDR1 SEHNR and CDR2 FQNEAQ (reference sequence). This CDR3 contains 15 residues. Losses at the gene ends were 5 bases for V and 7 bases for J; bases not matched to a gene: 4. CDR3 DNA sequence: TGTGCCAGCAGCGCTGGGACTAGCGGGAGGAATACGCAGTATTTT. This encodes CASSAGTSGRNTQYF.

The chain recombines TRBV9 with TRBJ2-5, with D perhaps TRBD2 (6 bases). This CDR3 comprises 16 residues. V shed 0 bases and J shed 3 bases, with 15 bases lying between them. Germline lookup yields CDR1 SGDLS and CDR2 YYNGEE. CDR3 in DNA: TGTGCCAGCAGCGTAGGAGCGGGCCTTGGGGAAGAGACCCAGTACTTC. This gives the protein CASSVGAGLGEETQYF.

This clone occurred a few times. V gene TRBV12-5 combines with J gene TRBJ2-7, with a possible D match to TRBD2 (6 bases). V lost 0 bases and J lost 0, with 18 bases in between. There are 18 residues in the CDR3. CDR1 and CDR2 from the germline V gene are LGHNT and FRNRAP. CDR3 sequence reads: CASGLVLKGGASSYEQYF. As DNA, the CDR3 is TGTGCTAGTGGTTTGGTACTGAAGGGCGGGGCAAGCTCCTACGAGCAGTACTTC.

This sequence joins TRBV15 and TRBJ2-7, with 11 nucleotides matching TRBD2. The CDR3 totals 18 residues. After removal of 0 bases from V and 0 bases from J, the junction contained 7 bases not matched to a gene. The germline gives CDR1 LNHNV, CDR2 YYDKDF (reference sequence). CDR3 sequence (DNA): TGTGCCACCAGCAGAGAGTGGGGGACTAGCGGAAACTCCTACGAGCAGTACTTC. Its translation: CATSREWGTSGNSYEQYF.

This rearrangement joins TRBV5-6 to TRBJ2-6, with 12 bases aligning to TRBD2. V lost 2 bases, J lost 3 bases, and 6 bases stayed unmatched. This CDR3 has 18 residues. CDR1 and CDR2 (germline): SGHDT, YYEEEE. CDR3: CASSFVLAGGSGANVLTF. The CDR3 DNA follows: TGTGCCAGCAGCTTCGTACTAGCGGGAGGAAGTGGGGCCAACGTCCTGACTTTC.

J is TRBJ1-5 and V is TRBV30; 8 bases line up with TRBD1. After removal of 0 bases from V and 5 bases from J, the junction contained 6 bases not matched to a gene. Germline CDR1 GTSNPN, CDR2 SVGIG (reference sequence). The CDR3 spans 15 residues. The CDR3 region is CAWSVTDRAYQPQHF. CDR3 bases: TGTGCCTGGAGTGTAACGGACAGGGCTTATCAGCCCCAGCATTTT.

This clone came up a few times. The gene calls are TRBV27 and TRBJ2-3; 10 bases line up with TRBD2. The trim removed 4 bases at V and 2 bases at J, leaving 12 bases unmatched. The V gene's germline CDR1 is MNHEY and CDR2 SMNVEV (reference sequence). The CDR3 spans 18 residues. This CDR3 is CASSSPPWTSGPTDTQYF. CDR3 DNA sequence: TGTGCCAGCAGTTCCCCTCCCTGGACTAGCGGACCCACAGATACGCAGTATTTT.

This rearrangement joins TRBV30 to TRBJ1-1; D gene unclear. V dropped 0 bases and J dropped 0 bases, with 5 bases sitting between them. Germline V CDR1 and CDR2: GTSNPN, SVGIG (reference sequence). The CDR3 covers 13 residues. In nucleotides, the CDR3 is TGTGCCTGGAGTGTACACGTGAACACTGAAGCTTTCTTT. Translation: CAWSVHVNTEAFF.

The V call is TRBV11-2, the J call TRBJ2-2; D is perhaps TRBD1 (5 bases). Germline-derived CDR1 and CDR2 are SGHAT and FQNNGV. Trimming removed 0 bases at V and 4 bases at J, with 9 bases between. The CDR3 sequence is 15 residues long. In DNA form, the CDR3 reads TGTGCCAGCAGCTTAGATGACAGCCGCACCGGGGAGCTGTTTTTT. Amino acid sequence: CASSLDDSRTGELFF.

The chain combines TRBV11-3 with TRBJ2-7; D gene unclear. This CDR3 comprises 12 residues. V lost 7 bases and J 5 bases, leaving 12 bases between the germline ends. In germline, CDR1 is SGHNT, CDR2 YENEEA. The CDR3: CASTPRPDEQYF. The CDR3 nucleotides are TGTGCCAGCACCCCTCGTCCGGACGAGCAGTACTTC.

The V and J genes are TRBV9 and TRBJ2-1, with 11 bases that match TRBD2. V lost 0 bases, J lost 3 bases, and 11 bases stayed unmatched. CDR3 length equals 19 residues. Germline values: CDR1 SGDLS, CDR2 YYNGEE. The DNA for the CDR3 is TGTGCCAGCAGCGTAGTAGTAGCGGGAGGGTCCCCTCTCTACAATGAGCAGTTCTTC. This encodes CASSVVVAGGSPLYNEQFF.

The chain uses TRBV12-5 and TRBJ2-5, with 9 bases identical to TRBD2. With V trimmed by 5 bases and J by 3 bases, 7 bases remained unmatched. The CDR3 is 15 residues long. Looked up from germline, CDR1 is LGHNT and CDR2 is FRNRAP. The CDR3 DNA reads TGTGCTAGTGGTCTTGGACTAGCGTTAAAAGAGACCCAGTACTTC. Protein sequence: CASGLGLALKETQYF.

This clone has a single count. The rearrangement uses TRBV7-2 and TRBJ2-7, with 15 nucleotides matching TRBD2. Per germline, CDR1 SGHTA and CDR2 FQGNSA. The CDR3 covers 15 residues. Trimming removed 3 bases from V and 9 bases from J; junction bases left unmatched: 6. The CDR3 protein is CASSLLGLAGGRQYF. The CDR3 nucleotides read TGTGCCAGCAGCTTGCTTGGACTAGCGGGAGGGCGGCAGTACTTC.

The chain employs TRBV5-4 and TRBJ2-7; TRBD2 agrees at 16 bases. CDR3 length: 17 amino acids. V lost 4 bases, J lost 1 base, and 5 bases stayed unmatched. Germline CDR1 SGHNT, CDR2 YYREEE (reference sequence). The CDR3 spells CASSEGLAGGPSYEQYF. The CDR3 nucleotides read TGTGCCAGCAGCGAGGGACTAGCGGGAGGGCCTTCCTACGAGCAGTACTTC.